These T cell receptor beta chains were read from a single sample in a study of blood T cells in healthy people across ages. TCRdb reanalysed the 5' RACE reads using MiXCR and keeps one entry per CDR3 protein. This sample yields approximately 780,000 distinct CDR3 sequences, of which roughly 26% are seen a single time; about 3% belongs to the top ten. These same records also appear under a second study, on T cells of mothers and their children.

The specimen was blood. All receptors come from a boy younger than 18 in good health. The CDR3 runs from the conserved cysteine through the conserved F or W. D genes are given only for firm matches. Size is stated for part of the rows, as once, few or many counts, or as a class when the clone is expanded.

TRBJ1-1 | TRBV20-1 | . | . | CSARRGDTEAFF | TGCAGTGCTAGACGGGGAGACACTGAAGCTTTCTTT
TRBJ1-4 | TRBV18 | . | . | CASSPPGSTNEKLFF | TGTGCCAGCTCACCACCGGGGTCAACTAATGAAAAACTGTTTTTT
TRBJ2-5 | TRBV20-1 | few | TRBD2 | CSAPWGGRETQYF | TGCAGTGCTCCATGGGGGGGAAGGGAGACCCAGTACTTC
TRBJ2-1 | TRBV9 | . | . | CASSVDLGDNEQFF | TGTGCCAGCAGCGTAGACCTAGGGGACAATGAGCAGTTCTTC
TRBJ1-2 | TRBV6-5 | . | . | CASSSALRFNNGYTF | TGTGCCAGCAGTTCTGCCCTCAGGTTTAATAATGGCTACACCTTC
TRBJ2-3 | TRBV29-1 | . | . | CSVETGWHTQYF | TGCAGCGTTGAGACAGGATGGCATACGCAGTATTTT
TRBJ2-2 | TRBV5-1 | few | . | CASSLPGGELFF | TGCGCCAGCAGCTTACCGGGCGGGGAGCTGTTTTTT
TRBJ2-3 | TRBV23-1 | few | . | CASSQFDTQYF | TGCGCCAGCAGTCAATTCGATACGCAGTATTTT
TRBJ2-5 | TRBV7-9 | . | . | CASSLPGLAETQYF | TGTGCCAGCAGCTTACCGGGGCTAGCGGAGACCCAGTACTTC
TRBJ2-7 | TRBV5-1 | few | . | CASRGGGERGPDRQQYF | TGCGCCAGCAGAGGGGGCGGGGAGCGGGGCCCTGATCGTCAGCAGTACTTC
TRBJ1-2 | TRBV5-1 | few | TRBD1 | CASSAQDRGYGYTF | TGCGCCAGCAGCGCGCAGGACAGGGGGTATGGCTACACCTTC
TRBJ1-5 | TRBV7-6 | few | . | CASSLDVGGRGNQPQHF | TGTGCCAGCAGCTTAGATGTAGGGGGACGTGGCAATCAGCCCCAGCATTTT
TRBJ2-3 | TRBV24-1 | . | TRBD2 | CATSEQTSFFGTDTQYF | TGTGCCACCAGTGAACAGACTAGCTTCTTCGGGACAGATACGCAGTATTTT
TRBJ2-2 | TRBV24-1 | . | TRBD2 | CATSDTSGGAPGELFF | TGTGCCACCAGTGATACTAGCGGGGGGGCGCCCGGGGAGCTGTTTTTT
TRBJ2-5 | TRBV9 | few | . | CASSPGGSYADTQYF | TGTGCCAGCAGCCCCGGTGGGTCCTATGCCGACACCCAGTACTTC
TRBJ2-5 | TRBV20-1 | few | TRBD2 | CSAREGLVAETQYF | TGCAGTGCTAGAGAAGGACTAGTGGCAGAGACCCAGTACTTC
TRBJ2-3 | TRBV28 | few | . | CASSSGPADTQYF | TGTGCCAGCAGTTCTGGCCCCGCAGATACGCAGTATTTT
TRBJ2-1 | TRBV9 | . | TRBD1 | CASSVEPRGQGRLDEQFF | TGTGCCAGCAGCGTAGAACCCAGAGGACAGGGGCGGTTGGATGAGCAGTTCTTC
TRBJ1-4 | TRBV3-1 | . | . | CASSQESPGLGEKLFF | TGTGCCAGCAGCCAAGAATCCCCAGGGTTGGGTGAAAAACTGTTTTTT
TRBJ2-3 | TRBV11-2 | few | . | CASRERITDTQYF | TGTGCCAGCCGTGAGCGCATCACAGATACGCAGTATTTT
TRBJ2-7 | TRBV20-1 | . | . | CSAWDLRTYEQYF | TGCAGTGCCTGGGACTTACGGACCTACGAGCAGTACTTC
TRBJ1-4 | TRBV12-3/TRBV12-4 | . | . | CASKPGAGPNEKLFF | TGTGCCAGCAAGCCCGGGGCAGGACCTAATGAAAAACTGTTTTTT
TRBJ2-7 | TRBV14 | . | . | CASSQEGGPCGLGEQYF | TGTGCCAGCAGCCAAGAAGGTGGGCCGTGCGGGCTGGGTGAGCAGTACTTC
TRBJ2-7 | TRBV7-2 | few | . | CASSLRMAYEQYF | TGTGCCAGCAGCCTTCGTATGGCCTACGAGCAGTACTTC
TRBJ1-5 | TRBV2 | few | . | CASSEAGVNQPQHF | TGTGCCAGCAGTGAAGCGGGCGTCAATCAGCCCCAGCATTTT
TRBJ1-4 | TRBV10-3 | . | . | CAISESVIMGDWLRTNEKLFF | TGTGCCATCAGTGAGTCGGTGATAATGGGAGATTGGTTGCGAACTAATGAAAAACTGTTTTTT
TRBJ2-5 | TRBV11-2 | few | . | CASSLVGGHPGETQYF | TGTGCCAGCAGCTTAGTGGGGGGACACCCGGGAGAGACCCAGTACTTC
TRBJ2-1 | TRBV2 | . | . | CASSTATQGNEQFF | TGTGCCAGCTCGACTGCCACCCAGGGGAATGAGCAGTTCTTC
TRBJ2-5 | TRBV24-1 | many | . | CATSDFGVQETQYF | TGTGCCACCAGTGATTTCGGAGTCCAGGAGACCCAGTACTTC
TRBJ2-7 | TRBV5-1 | . | TRBD1 | CASSPEGQGFSYEQYF | TGCGCCAGCAGCCCAGAAGGACAGGGATTCTCCTACGAGCAGTACTTC
TRBJ2-7 | TRBV7-2 | few | TRBD2 | CASSPSGGLTYEQYF | TGTGCCAGCAGCCCTAGCGGGGGTCTTACCTACGAGCAGTACTTC
TRBJ1-2 | TRBV27 | few | . | CASSFGVNYGYTF | TGTGCCAGCAGTTTTGGGGTTAACTATGGCTACACCTTC
TRBJ1-3 | TRBV9 | few | . | CASSVEAVSGNTIYF | TGTGCCAGCAGCGTAGAGGCAGTCTCTGGAAACACCATATATTTT
TRBJ2-3 | TRBV11-2 | few | . | CASSSRLEHTQYF | TGTGCCAGCAGCTCCCGACTAGAACATACGCAGTATTTT
TRBJ1-4 | TRBV6-1 | few | . | CASSEADRPTNEKLFF | TGTGCCAGCAGTGAAGCGGATAGACCAACTAATGAAAAACTGTTTTTT
TRBJ1-4 | TRBV7-9 | . | TRBD1 | CASSSGSGGSEKLFF | TGTGCCAGCAGCTCAGGTTCAGGGGGGAGTGAAAAACTGTTTTTT
TRBJ2-1 | TRBV10-3 | . | TRBD2 | CAIRGSGGPYEQFF | TGTGCCATCAGGGGGAGCGGGGGGCCGTATGAGCAGTTCTTC